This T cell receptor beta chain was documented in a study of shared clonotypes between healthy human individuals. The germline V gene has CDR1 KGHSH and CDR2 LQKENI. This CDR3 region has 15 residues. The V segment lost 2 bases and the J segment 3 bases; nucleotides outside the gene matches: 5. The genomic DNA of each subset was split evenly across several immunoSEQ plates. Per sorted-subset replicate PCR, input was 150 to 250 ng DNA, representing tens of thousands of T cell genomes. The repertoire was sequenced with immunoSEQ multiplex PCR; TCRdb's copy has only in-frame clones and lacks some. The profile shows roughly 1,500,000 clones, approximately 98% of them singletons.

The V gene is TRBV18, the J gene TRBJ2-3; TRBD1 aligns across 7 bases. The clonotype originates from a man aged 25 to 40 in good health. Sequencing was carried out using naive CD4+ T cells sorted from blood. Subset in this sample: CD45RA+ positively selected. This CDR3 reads CASSPGQGVTDTQYF. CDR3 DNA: TGTGCCAGCTCACCAGGTCAGGGGGTGACAGATACGCAGTATTTT.